This T cell receptor beta chain is drawn from a study of cytotoxic CD8 clonotypes in ibrutinib-treated CLL. Study-wide context: Response samples were obtained once patients had received a median 12 months of treatment, range 6 to 36.

Study conclusions and caveats: Public clonotypes, rarely seen, contracted or held steady on treatment.

Depth targeted 1 in 200,000 to 1 in 1 million T cells, averaging around 9.5x coverage per clonotype. The table came from immunoSEQ multiplex PCR; TCRdb's copy has only in-frame clones and leaves some out. This repertoire shows roughly 160,000 clones, roughly 86% found once; its top ten account for approximately 2%. V lost 2 bases to trimming and J lost 6 bases; unmatched junction nucleotides: 8. This CDR3 is 17 amino acids long. Per germline, CDR1 KGHSH and CDR2 LQKENI. As concerns this clone: Its antigen remains unidentified.

Sequences were derived from PBMCs, sampled after 12 months of ibrutinib treatment. The sequence came from a human donor with chronic lymphocytic leukemia. The rearrangement uses TRBV18 and TRBJ2-2; 11 bases fit TRBD1. CDR3 in DNA: TGTGCCAGCTCACCATCTCGGACAGGGGGCGCGCCCGGGGAGCTGTTTTTT. Protein product: CASSPSRTGGAPGELFF.